Below are 13 T cell receptor beta chains sequenced from a single sample in a study of a mutant IDH1 vaccine in newly diagnosed glioma (dated by TCRdb to 2020 to 2022). The sample's time point label, in plain terms: week 47, end of study. Every vaccine dose consisted of 300 ug of a 20-mer mutant IDH1 peptide in Montanide, administered subcutaneously together with topical imiquimod. Library creation used the immunoSEQ multiplex PCR assay. TCRdb holds this immuneACCESS table with in-frame rearrangements only. Some clones are missing; in checked studies, unresolved V genes explain under half, and the rest has no known cause. For this sample the table gives fewer than 15,000 clones, of which roughly 79% were detected only once. The ten largest account for roughly 4% of the sample. Their antigens remain unidentified. The sample consisted of PBMCs, taken from a glioma patient whose treatment included an IDH1 peptide vaccine. These receptors were taken from a woman in her thirties or forties with glioma.

The rearrangement uses TRBV2 and TRBJ2-5; no clear D gene. In germline, CDR1 is SNHLY, CDR2 FYNNEI. Trimming removed 7 bases from V and 5 bases from J, with 8 bases in between. This CDR3 region has 11 residues. The CDR3 loop is CASTVRETQYF. In DNA, the CDR3 is TGTGCCAGCACAGTTAGGGAGACCCAGTACTTC.

This clone turned up a few times. The chain uses TRBV5-4 and TRBJ2-1; D remains ambiguous. V was trimmed by 4 bases and J by 0 bases, leaving 17 bases between them. The V gene's germline CDR1 is SGHNT and CDR2 YYREEE (reference sequence). This CDR3 is 17 amino acids long. Here the CDR3 reads CASSLGWSLTSYNEQFF. The CDR3 region has the DNA TGTGCCAGCAGCCTCGGATGGTCACTTACCTCCTACAATGAGCAGTTCTTC.

The rearrangement links TRBV4-2 to TRBJ2-7; TRBD1 matches at 8 bases. Germline trimming cut 1 base from V and 7 bases from J; bases unmatched to any gene: 12. Germline CDR1 LGHNA, CDR2 YNFKEQ. The CDR3 is made up of 16 amino acids. The CDR3 region is CASSQVTSQGAREQYF. The CDR3 DNA is TGTGCCAGCAGCCAAGTCACCTCCCAGGGGGCAAGGGAGCAGTACTTC.

This chain joins TRBV2 and TRBJ1-5, with unresolved D. The CDR3 has 14 amino acids. Germline lookup yields CDR1 SNHLY and CDR2 FYNNEI. Trimming removed 6 bases at V and 7 bases at J, with 16 bases between. CDR3 in amino acids: CASSQDGLRQPQHF. DNA of the CDR3: TGTGCCAGCAGCCAGGACGGGCTTCGGCAGCCCCAGCATTTT.

V gene TRBV6-5 combines with J gene TRBJ1-1; unclear D gene. The CDR3 length is 12 residues. V lost 1 base, J lost 7 bases, and 7 bases lay in between. The V gene's germline CDR1 is MNHEY and CDR2 SVGAGI. CDR3 loop: CASSYWGDEAFF. The DNA of the CDR3 is TGTGCCAGCAGTTACTGGGGTGATGAAGCTTTCTTT.

This clone was found a few times. The CDR3 region has the DNA TGTGCCAGCAGCCGGGAGGTGAGGGGAGGCTACACCTTC. Its translation is CASSREVRGGYTF. The chain recombines TRBV6-5 with TRBJ1-2; D possibly corresponds to TRBD1 (5 bases). CDR3 size: 13 residues. V was trimmed by 6 bases and J by 8 bases, leaving 16 bases between them. Germline CDR1 is MNHEY and CDR2 is SVGAGI.

The V gene is TRBV7-9, the J gene TRBJ2-3; weak D call: TRBD2 (5 bases). V lost 5 bases and J lost 1, with 16 bases in between. Germline V CDR1 and CDR2: SEHNR, FQNEAQ (reference sequence). CDR3 size: 16 residues. This CDR3 reads CASSPSGLQRTDTQYF. CDR3 nucleotide sequence: TGTGCCAGCAGCCCGTCCGGACTCCAACGCACAGATACGCAGTATTTT. The entire variable domain, with the rest obtained from reference TRBV7-9 and TRBJ2-3, is as follows: DTGVSQNPRHKITKRGQNVTFRCDPISEHNRLYWYRQTLGQGPEFLTYFQNEAQLEKSRLLSDRFSAERPKGSFSTLEIQRTEQGDSAMYLCASSPSGLQRTDTQYFGPGTRLTVL.

The chain has TRBV7-3 and TRBJ1-1; D unclear. The CDR3 contains 14 residues. With 0 bases removed from V and 4 bases from J, the gap between germline ends came to 9 bases. Per germline, CDR1 SGHTA and CDR2 FQGTGA. The CDR3 nucleotides are TGTGCCAGCAGCTTAACAGTCCTGGGCACTGAAGCTTTCTTT. Its translation is CASSLTVLGTEAFF.

This sequence joins TRBV5-1 and TRBJ1-5; tentative D call: TRBD1 (6 bases). Trimming shortened V by 1 base and J by 6 bases, and 11 bases separated the two germline ends. Germline CDR1 is SGHRS and CDR2 is YFSETQ. The CDR3 covers 14 residues. For the CDR3, the DNA is TGCGCCAGCAGCTTGTTTGGGGGGCGTCAGCCCCAGCATTTT. This sequence encodes CASSLFGGRQPQHF. Supplemented by reference TRBV5-1 and TRBJ1-5, the full variable domain reads KAGVTQTPRYLIKTRGQQVTLSCSPISGHRSVSWYQQTPGQGLQFLFEYFSETQRNKGNFPGRFSGRQFSNSRSEMNVSTLELGDSALYLCASSLFGGRQPQHFGDGTRLSIL.

V is TRBV12-5 and J is TRBJ2-4, with D unclear. With 6 bases removed from V and 0 bases from J, the gap between germline ends came to 12 bases. Germline CDR1 and CDR2: LGHNT and FRNRAP. The CDR3 is made up of 15 amino acids. CDR3 amino acids: CASGHNTLAKNIQYF. The CDR3 DNA is TGTGCTAGTGGGCACAACACTCTAGCCAAAAACATTCAGTACTTC.

The chain couples TRBV2 to TRBJ1-2; TRBD1 matches 9 bases. The ends lost 8 bases at V and 8 bases at J; junction bases unmatched: 6. CDR3 length equals 12 residues. Germline values: CDR1 SNHLY, CDR2 FYNNEI. CDR3: CASLPGTGGYTF. The CDR3 bases are TGTGCCAGCCTTCCCGGGACAGGGGGCTACACCTTC.

The chain combines TRBV6-5 with TRBJ1-1; the D is unclear. Germline CDR1 MNHEY, CDR2 SVGAGI. The CDR3 runs 13 residues. V shed 6 bases and J shed 4 bases, with 12 bases lying between them. The CDR3 nucleotides are TGTGCCAGCAGCCCACGACGGGGCACTGAAGCTTTCTTT. Encoded protein: CASSPRRGTEAFF.

The count of this clone is one. V usage is TRBV7-8 and J usage is TRBJ2-5; D is ambiguous. Germline CDR1 is SGHVS and CDR2 is FQNEAQ. This CDR3 region has 13 residues. V lost 5 bases, J lost 5 bases, and 12 bases lay in between. CDR3 sequence: CASSQLTMETQYF. The CDR3 DNA sequence: TGTGCCAGCAGCCAACTAACTATGGAGACCCAGTACTTC.